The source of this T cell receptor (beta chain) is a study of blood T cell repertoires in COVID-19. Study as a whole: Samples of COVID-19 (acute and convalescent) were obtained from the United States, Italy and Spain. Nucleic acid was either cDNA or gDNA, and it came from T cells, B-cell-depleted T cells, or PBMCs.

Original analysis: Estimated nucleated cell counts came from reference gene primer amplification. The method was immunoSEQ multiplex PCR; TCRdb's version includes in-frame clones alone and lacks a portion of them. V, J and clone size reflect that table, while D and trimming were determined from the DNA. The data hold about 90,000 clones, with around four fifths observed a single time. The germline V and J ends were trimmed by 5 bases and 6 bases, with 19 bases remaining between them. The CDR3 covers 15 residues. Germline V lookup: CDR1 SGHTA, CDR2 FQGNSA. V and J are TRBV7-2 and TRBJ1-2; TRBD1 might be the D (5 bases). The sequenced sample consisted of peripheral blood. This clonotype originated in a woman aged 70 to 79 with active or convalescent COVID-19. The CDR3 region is CASSLRYPGKDGYTF. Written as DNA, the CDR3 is TGTGCCAGCAGCCTTAGGTATCCAGGGAAGGATGGCTACACCTTC.